The entry below gives a single T cell receptor (beta chain) sequence along with its context. The data were taken from a study of shared clonotypes between healthy human individuals. Profiled with immunoSEQ multiplex PCR; TCRdb holds only in-frame clones, not every one. The sample includes about 2 million clones, over 85% of them seen just once. Naive CD8 cells, CD45RO-negative and positively selected for CCR7, excluded terminally differentiated effector memory CD45RA+ cells. V trimming: 4 bases; J trimming: 3 bases; junction bases outside the gene matches: 7. Germline lookup yields CDR1 SEHNR and CDR2 FQNEAQ (reference sequence). This CDR3 comprises 15 residues.

The rearrangement uses TRBV7-9 and TRBJ1-1; 8 positions match TRBD1. The sequence was obtained from a man between 18 and 29 years old in good health. The specimen was naive CD8+ T cells sorted from blood. The DNA of the CDR3 is TGTGCCAGCAGCTCCGGGGACAGGATAGACACTGAAGCTTTCTTT. This sequence encodes CASSSGDRIDTEAFF.